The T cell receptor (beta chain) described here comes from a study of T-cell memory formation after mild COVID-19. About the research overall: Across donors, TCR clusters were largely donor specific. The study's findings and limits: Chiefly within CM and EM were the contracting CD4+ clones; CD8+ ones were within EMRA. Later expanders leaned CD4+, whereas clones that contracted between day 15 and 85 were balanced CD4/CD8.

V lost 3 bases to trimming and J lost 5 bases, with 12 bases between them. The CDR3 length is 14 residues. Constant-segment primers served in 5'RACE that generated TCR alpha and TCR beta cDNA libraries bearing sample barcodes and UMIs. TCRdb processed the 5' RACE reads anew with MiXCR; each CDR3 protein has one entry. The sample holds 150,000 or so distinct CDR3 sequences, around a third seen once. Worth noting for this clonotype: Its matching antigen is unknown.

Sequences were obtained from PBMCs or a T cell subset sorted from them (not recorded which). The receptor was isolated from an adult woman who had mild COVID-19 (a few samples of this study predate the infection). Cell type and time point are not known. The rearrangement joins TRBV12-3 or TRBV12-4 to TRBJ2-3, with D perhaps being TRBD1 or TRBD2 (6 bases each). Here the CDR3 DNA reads TGTGCCAGCAGTTTTCGGGGGCGCGAAGATACGCAGTATTTT. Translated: CASSFRGREDTQYF.